This record looks at one T cell receptor (beta chain) sequence and its context. The target antigen is unknown. The data are from a study of T cell repertoires in cytomegalovirus infection. Across the study: Both recently identified HLA-C-restricted and well-studied HLA-B-restricted CMV epitopes were used in the study. Through public TCR beta signatures, both CMV infection and matching HLA type were indicated. Whole-study results and caveats: Predominance within the ex vivo response was attributable to HLA-C-restricted CMV-specific TCR beta clonotypes.

TCRdb itself ran the reads through MiXCR, one entry per CDR3 protein. Among 100,000 to 150,000 distinct CDR3 sequences listed, about 32% were seen once. Germline lookup yields CDR1 MNHEY and CDR2 SMNVEV (reference sequence). The V and J ends lost 5 bases and 1 base, in that order; junction bases with no gene match: 9. The CDR3 length is 17 residues. The input for sequencing was CD8+ T cells from cultured PBMCs, taken from culture after CMV antigen stimulation. This TCR was sampled from a human donor in good health (CMV status not recorded). Some clones in this sample may be carry-over from other donors' samples. The genes are TRBV27 and TRBJ1-5; 9 bases map to TRBD1. The CDR3 DNA reads as TGTGCCAGCAGTCCCGGACAGGGGAGTTTGAGCAATCAGCCCCAGCATTTT. Its protein is CASSPGQGSLSNQPQHF.